This T cell receptor (beta chain) appears in the sequencing data of a study of shared clonotypes between healthy human individuals. Turning to the study itself: The people who gave samples were a couple of women and a few men aged 18 to 49. CD8 memory received one plate per donor, CD8 naive two, CD4 memory three and CD4 naive three. General study results and limits: Shared clonotypes across all four donors exceeded non-shared ones in generation probability. Shared clonotypes: roughly 4.7% naive CD4, around 4% naive CD8, roughly 2.2% memory CD4, approximately 0.4% memory CD8.

The CDR3 is 13 residues long. Trimming pared 3 bases from V and 2 bases from J, leaving 10 bases between. Per germline, CDR1 GTSNPN and CDR2 SVGIG (reference sequence). Assay: immunoSEQ multiplex PCR; the TCRdb copy retains only in-frame clones and omits some. Of approximately 1,500,000 clones detected, approximately 98% appear once; the ten largest clones hold 0.45%. Notes on this clone: Antigen specificity is unknown. Other DNA sequences in the same sample also yield this CDR3.

The receptor's source is a man under 40 in good health. V is TRBV30 and J is TRBJ1-1; D not resolved. Sequences were obtained from naive CD4+ T cells sorted from blood. Subset denoted: CD45RA+ positively selected. The CDR3 coding sequence is TGTGCCTGGAGGTACGACAAAAACACTGAAGCTTTCTTT. It specifies CAWRYDKNTEAFF.